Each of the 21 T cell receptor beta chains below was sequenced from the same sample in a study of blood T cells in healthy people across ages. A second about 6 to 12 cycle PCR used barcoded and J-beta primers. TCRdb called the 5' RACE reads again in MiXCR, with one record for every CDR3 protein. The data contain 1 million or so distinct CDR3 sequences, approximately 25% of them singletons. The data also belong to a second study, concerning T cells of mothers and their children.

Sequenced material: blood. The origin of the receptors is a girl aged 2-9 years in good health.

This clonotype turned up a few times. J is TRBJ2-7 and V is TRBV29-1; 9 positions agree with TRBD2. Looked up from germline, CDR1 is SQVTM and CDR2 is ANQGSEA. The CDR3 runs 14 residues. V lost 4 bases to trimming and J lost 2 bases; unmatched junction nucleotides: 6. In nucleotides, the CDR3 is TGCAGCGTTGTTAGCGGGAGTATTACCTACGAGCAGTACTTC. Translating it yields CSVVSGSITYEQYF.

CDR3 DNA sequence: TGTGCCAGCAGTTTAAGTGTGGGGACAGCCCTTTCGGGCTACACCTTC. It encodes CASSLSVGTALSGYTF. The rearrangement links TRBV12-3 or TRBV12-4 to TRBJ1-2; 7 positions match TRBD1. The CDR3 has 16 amino acids. The J segment lost 8 bases and the V segment lost 2 bases, leaving 14 bases of the junction unmatched.

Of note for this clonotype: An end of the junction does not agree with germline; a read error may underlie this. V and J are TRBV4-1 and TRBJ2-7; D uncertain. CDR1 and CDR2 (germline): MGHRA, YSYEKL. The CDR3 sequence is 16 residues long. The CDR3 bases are TGTGCCAGCAGCCAAGAAAGCCGGCCAAGTTCCTACGAGCAGTACTTC. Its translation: CASSQESRPSSYEQYF.

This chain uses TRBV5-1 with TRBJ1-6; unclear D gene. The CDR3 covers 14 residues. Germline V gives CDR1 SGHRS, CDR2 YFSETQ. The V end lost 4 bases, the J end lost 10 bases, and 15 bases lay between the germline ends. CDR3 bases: TGCGCCAGCAGCCCTATATCTCAGGAGTCACCCCTCCACTTT. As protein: CASSPISQESPLHF. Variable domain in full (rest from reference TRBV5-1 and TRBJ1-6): KAGVTQTPRYLIKTRGQQVTLSCSPISGHRSVSWYQQTPGQGLQFLFEYFSETQRNKGNFPGRFSGRQFSNSRSEMNVSTLELGDSALYLCASSPISQESPLHFGNGTRLTVT.

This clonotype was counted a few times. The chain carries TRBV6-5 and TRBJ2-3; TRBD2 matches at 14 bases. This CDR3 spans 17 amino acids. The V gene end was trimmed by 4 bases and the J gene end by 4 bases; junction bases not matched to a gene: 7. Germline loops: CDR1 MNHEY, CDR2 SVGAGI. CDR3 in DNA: TGTGCCAGCAGTTCACAGCGACTAGCGGGAGGGGCAGATACGCAGTATTTT. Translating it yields CASSSQRLAGGADTQYF.

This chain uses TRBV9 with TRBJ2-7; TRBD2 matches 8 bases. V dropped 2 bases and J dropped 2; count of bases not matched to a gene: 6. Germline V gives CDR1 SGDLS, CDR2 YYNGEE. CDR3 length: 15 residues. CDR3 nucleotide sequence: TGTGCCAGCAGCGTTAGCGGGGCGGCCACCTACGAGCAGTACTTC. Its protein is CASSVSGAATYEQYF.

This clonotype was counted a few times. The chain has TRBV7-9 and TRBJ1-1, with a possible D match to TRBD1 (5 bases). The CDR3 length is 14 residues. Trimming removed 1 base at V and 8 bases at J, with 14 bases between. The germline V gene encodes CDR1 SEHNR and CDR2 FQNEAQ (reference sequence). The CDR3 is CASSLGQGGLEAFF. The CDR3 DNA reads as TGTGCCAGCAGCTTAGGTCAGGGAGGGCTAGAAGCTTTCTTT. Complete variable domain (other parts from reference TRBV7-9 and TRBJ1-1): DTGVSQNPRHKITKRGQNVTFRCDPISEHNRLYWYRQTLGQGPEFLTYFQNEAQLEKSRLLSDRFSAERPKGSFSTLEIQRTEQGDSAMYLCASSLGQGGLEAFFGQGTRLTVV.

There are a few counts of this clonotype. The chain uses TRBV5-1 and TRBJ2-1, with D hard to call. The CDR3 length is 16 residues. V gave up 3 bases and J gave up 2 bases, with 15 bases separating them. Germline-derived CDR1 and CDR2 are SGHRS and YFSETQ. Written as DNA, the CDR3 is TGCGCCAGCAGCTCGAACAATCAGAATCCCTACAATGAGCAGTTCTTC. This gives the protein CASSSNNQNPYNEQFF.

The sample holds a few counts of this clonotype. The DNA of the CDR3 is TGTGCCAGTCGGGGGACTAGCATGGATACGCAGTATTTT. Its translation: CASRGTSMDTQYF. The rearrangement links TRBV7-2 to TRBJ2-3; 9 nucleotides line up with TRBD2. With V trimmed by 9 bases and J by 6 bases, 7 bases remained unmatched. CDR3 size: 13 residues. The germline V gene has CDR1 SGHTA and CDR2 FQGNSA. The full variable domain, in which reference TRBV7-2 and TRBJ2-3 provide the parts outside the CDR3, is GAGVSQSPSNKVTEKGKDVELRCDPISGHTALYWYRQSLGQGLEFLIYFQGNSAPDKSGLPSDRFSAERTGGSVSTLTIQRTQQEDSAVYLCASRGTSMDTQYFGPGTRLTVL.

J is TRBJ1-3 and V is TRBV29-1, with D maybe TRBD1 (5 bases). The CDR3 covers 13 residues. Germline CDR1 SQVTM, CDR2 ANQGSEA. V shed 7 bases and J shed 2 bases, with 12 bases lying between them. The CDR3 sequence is CSGQPQAGNTIYF. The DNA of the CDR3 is TGCAGCGGCCAGCCACAGGCTGGAAACACCATATATTTT.

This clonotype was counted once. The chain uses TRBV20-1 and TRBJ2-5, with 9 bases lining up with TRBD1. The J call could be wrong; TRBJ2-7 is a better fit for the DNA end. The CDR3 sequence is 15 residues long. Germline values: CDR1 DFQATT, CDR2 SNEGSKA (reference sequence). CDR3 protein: CSARDYRTGDYEQYF. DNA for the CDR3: TGCAGTGCTAGAGATTATCGGACAGGGGACTACGAGCAGTACTTC.

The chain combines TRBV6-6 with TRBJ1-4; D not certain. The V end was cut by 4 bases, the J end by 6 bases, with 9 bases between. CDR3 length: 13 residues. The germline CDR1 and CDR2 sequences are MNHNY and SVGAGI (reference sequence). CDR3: CASSFRSYEKLFF. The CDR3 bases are TGTGCCAGCAGTTTCAGGTCTTATGAAAAACTGTTTTTT.

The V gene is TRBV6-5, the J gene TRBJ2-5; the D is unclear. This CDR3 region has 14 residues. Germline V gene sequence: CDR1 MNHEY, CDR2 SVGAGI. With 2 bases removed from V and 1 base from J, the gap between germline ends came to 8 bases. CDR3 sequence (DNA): TGTGCCAGCAGTTACGATCAGCTCCAAGAGACCCAGTACTTC. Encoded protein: CASSYDQLQETQYF.

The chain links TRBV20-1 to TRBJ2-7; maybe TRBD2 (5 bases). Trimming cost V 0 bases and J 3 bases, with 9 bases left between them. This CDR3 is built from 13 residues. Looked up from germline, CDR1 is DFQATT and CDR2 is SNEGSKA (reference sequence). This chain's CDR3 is CSARDQRDYEQYF. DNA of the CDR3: TGCAGTGCTAGAGATCAGAGGGACTACGAGCAGTACTTC.

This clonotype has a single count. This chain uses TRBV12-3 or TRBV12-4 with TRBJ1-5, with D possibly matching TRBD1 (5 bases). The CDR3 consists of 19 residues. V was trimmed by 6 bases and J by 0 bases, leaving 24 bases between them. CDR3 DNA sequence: TGTGCCAGCAGCGCCCTGCGGGGCACAACCCTGTATAGCAATCAGCCCCAGCATTTT. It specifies CASSALRGTTLYSNQPQHF.

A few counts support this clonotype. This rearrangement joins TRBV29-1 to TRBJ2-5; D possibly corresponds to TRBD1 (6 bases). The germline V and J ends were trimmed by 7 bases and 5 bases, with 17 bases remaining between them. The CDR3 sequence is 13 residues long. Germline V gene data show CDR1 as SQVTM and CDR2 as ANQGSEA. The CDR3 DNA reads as TGCAGCGCAGCCCGGGACACAGGGGAGACCCAGTACTTC. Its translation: CSAARDTGETQYF.

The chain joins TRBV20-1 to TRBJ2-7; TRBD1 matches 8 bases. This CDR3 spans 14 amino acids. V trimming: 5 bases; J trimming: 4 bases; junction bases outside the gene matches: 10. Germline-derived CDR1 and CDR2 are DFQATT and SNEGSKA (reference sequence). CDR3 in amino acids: CSASDREVAYEQYF. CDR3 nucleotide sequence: TGCAGTGCTTCGGACAGGGAGGTAGCGTACGAGCAGTACTTC.

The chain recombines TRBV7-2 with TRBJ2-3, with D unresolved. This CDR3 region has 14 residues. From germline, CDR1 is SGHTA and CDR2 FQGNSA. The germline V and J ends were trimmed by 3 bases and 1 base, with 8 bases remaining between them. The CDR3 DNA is TGTGCCAGCAGCTTCGCGGAAGGCACAGATACGCAGTATTTT. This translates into CASSFAEGTDTQYF.

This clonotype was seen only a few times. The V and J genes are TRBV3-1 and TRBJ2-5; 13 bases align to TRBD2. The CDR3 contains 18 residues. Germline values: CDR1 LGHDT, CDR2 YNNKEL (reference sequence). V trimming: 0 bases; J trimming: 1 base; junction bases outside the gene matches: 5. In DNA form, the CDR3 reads TGTGCCAGCAGCCAAGAGCCGACTAGCGGGAGGTTCCAAGAGACCCAGTACTTC. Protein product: CASSQEPTSGRFQETQYF.

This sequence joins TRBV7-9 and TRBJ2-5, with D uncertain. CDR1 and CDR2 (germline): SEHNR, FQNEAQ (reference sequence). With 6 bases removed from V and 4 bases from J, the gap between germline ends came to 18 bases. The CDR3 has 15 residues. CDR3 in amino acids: CASSANRGSTETQYF. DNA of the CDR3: TGTGCCAGCAGTGCGAATCGCGGCAGTACAGAGACCCAGTACTTC.

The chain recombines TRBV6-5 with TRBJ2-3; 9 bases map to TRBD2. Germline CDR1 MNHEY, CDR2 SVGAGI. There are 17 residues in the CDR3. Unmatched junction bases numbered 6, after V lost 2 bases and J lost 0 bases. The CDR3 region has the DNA TGTGCCAGCAGTTACCAGGGTAGCGGGAGTAGCACAGATACGCAGTATTTT. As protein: CASSYQGSGSSTDTQYF.